This entry lists 20 T cell receptor beta chains sequenced from one sample in a study of regulatory T cells in long-lasting Graves disease. Time point denoted: newly diagnosed GD, antithyroid drugs for less than 3 months. From PBMCs, RNA was extracted and then used to make the TCR library. Combining iRepertoire HTBI primers with Arm-PCR of CDR3 regions, the authors built TCR beta libraries. TCRdb used MiXCR to reprocess the multiplex PCR reads, holding one entry per CDR3 protein. The sample carries 440,000 or so distinct CDR3 sequences, around 14% recorded once. Another study also made use of these data, one on T cells in Graves' hyperthyroidism and ophthalmopathy.

The sample here was peripheral blood mononuclear cells (PBMCs), taken at new diagnosis, from a patient treated with antithyroid drugs. The receptors come from a woman in her 30s with Graves disease.

The chain employs TRBV5-1 and TRBJ2-1; the D gene is possibly TRBD2 (5 bases). Germline V lookup: CDR1 SGHRS, CDR2 YFSETQ. The V end lost 2 bases, the J end lost 9 bases, and 12 bases lay between the germline ends. This CDR3 is 13 amino acids long. CDR3 coding DNA: TGCGCCAGCAGCTTTGTGGGAGAGGGTGAGCAGTTCTTC. Amino acid sequence: CASSFVGEGEQFF.

This clonotype showed up many times. This chain connects TRBV3-1 to TRBJ2-5; 10 nucleotides line up with TRBD1. The CDR3 totals 15 residues. V lost 5 bases and J lost 5; bases outside the gene matches: 8. CDR1 and CDR2 (germline): LGHDT, YNNKEL (reference sequence). CDR3 sequence: CASSSSDRGGETQYF. In DNA, the CDR3 is TGTGCCAGCAGCTCCTCGGACAGGGGGGGGGAGACCCAGTACTTC.

This clonotype was seen only once. The CDR3 nucleotides are TGTGCCAGCAGATTAACAGGGATCGCCGGGGAGCTGTTTTTT. As protein: CASRLTGIAGELFF. The V gene is TRBV6-4, the J gene TRBJ2-2; weak D call: TRBD1 (6 bases). The V gene's germline CDR1 is MRHNA and CDR2 SNTAGT. Trimming took off 6 bases at V and 6 bases at J, with 14 bases between the two ends. This CDR3 contains 14 residues.

The chain couples TRBV30 to TRBJ2-1; 9 bases map to TRBD1. Germline V gene lookup returns CDR1 GTSNPN and CDR2 SVGIG (reference sequence). This CDR3 contains 15 residues. Trimming removed 5 bases from V and 0 bases from J; junction bases left unmatched: 5. Written as DNA, the CDR3 is TGTGCCTGGTACCGGGACAGGGACTCCTACAATGAGCAGTTCTTC. It is translated as CAWYRDRDSYNEQFF.

The V call is TRBV7-2, the J call TRBJ2-5, with a possible D match to TRBD2 (6 bases). V shed 2 bases and J shed 4 bases, with 8 bases lying between them. The germline gives CDR1 SGHTA, CDR2 FQGNSA. The CDR3 runs 13 residues. CDR3 loop: CASSLRRGETQYF. In DNA form, the CDR3 reads TGTGCCAGCAGCTTAAGGCGGGGAGAGACCCAGTACTTC.

In its sample, this clonotype was seen many times. The genes are TRBV27 and TRBJ2-3; 9 nucleotides line up with TRBD2. The CDR3 is 15 amino acids. The germline gives CDR1 MNHEY, CDR2 SMNVEV (reference sequence). Trimming took 5 bases from V and 5 from J; bases not matched to a gene: 8. The CDR3: CASSVLAGSGDTQYF. CDR3 nucleotide sequence: TGTGCCAGCAGTGTCCTAGCGGGGAGCGGAGATACGCAGTATTTT.

In this sample, this clonotype turned up many times. The gene calls are TRBV3-1 and TRBJ2-7; no firm D call. The germline V gene has CDR1 LGHDT and CDR2 YNNKEL (reference sequence). CDR3 length: 11 amino acids. Deletions cut 2 bases from V and 5 bases from J, with 4 bases between. The CDR3 nucleotides are TGTGCCAGCAGCCAATCCCACGAGCAGTACTTC. It is translated as CASSQSHEQYF.

This clonotype was seen at least ten times. The rearrangement joins TRBV27 to TRBJ2-3; TRBD1 matches 7 bases. Trimming cost V 5 bases and J 0 bases; bases outside gene matches: 11. Germline CDR1 MNHEY, CDR2 SMNVEV (reference sequence). The CDR3 length is 17 residues. CDR3 protein: CASSLLRDSRSTDTQYF. The CDR3 coding sequence is TGTGCCAGCAGTCTTTTACGGGACAGTCGTAGCACAGATACGCAGTATTTT.

As concerns this clonotype: A read error may be the cause here, since a much bigger clone is one base away. The chain has TRBV24-1 and TRBJ2-1, with TRBD2 matching over 13 bases. Germline-derived CDR1 and CDR2 are KGHDR and SFDVKD. CDR3 length: 19 amino acids. The chain's CDR3 is CATSDTYSGTSGVYNERFF. The CDR3 nucleotides are TGTGCCACCAGTGATACCTACTCCGGGACTAGCGGGGTTTACAATGAGCGGTTCTTC.

The chain couples TRBV2 to TRBJ2-2; TRBD1 might be the D (5 bases). This CDR3 has 14 residues. Trimming pared 6 bases from V and 14 bases from J, leaving 22 bases between. The germline gives CDR1 SNHLY, CDR2 FYNNEI. Here the CDR3 DNA reads TGTGCCAGCAGGAACTGGACACTTTCCAATGGTCTGTTTTTT. Translation: CASRNWTLSNGLFF.

This clonotype was seen a few times. One base away lies a much larger clone, so this may be a sequencing read error. The gene calls are TRBV11-2 and TRBJ2-7; D gene unclear. V lost 2 bases to trimming and J lost 3 bases, with 14 bases between them. The CDR3 spans 15 residues. CDR1 and CDR2 from the germline V gene are SGHAT and FQNNGV. The DNA of the CDR3 is TGTGCCAGCAGCTTATTGGCCACTGAGCTCTACGAGCAGTACTTC. The encoded protein is CASSLLATELYEQYF.

For the CDR3, the DNA is TGTGCCAGCAGCCGGGACAGGAGCACAGATACGCAGTATTTT. Residues: CASSRDRSTDTQYF. V usage is TRBV12-3 or TRBV12-4 and J usage is TRBJ2-3; TRBD1 agrees at 8 bases. The length of the CDR3 is 14 residues. V shed 6 bases, J shed 0 bases, and the junction held 2 bases outside the gene matches.

The chain carries TRBV24-1 and TRBJ2-1; 10 positions match TRBD2. The V gene's germline CDR1 is KGHDR and CDR2 SFDVKD. V shed 3 bases, J shed 4 bases, and the junction held 5 bases outside the gene matches. The CDR3 has 16 amino acids. The CDR3 nucleotides read TGTGCCACCAGTGATCTAACTAGCGGGAAGTACAATGAGCAGTTCTTC. Its translation: CATSDLTSGKYNEQFF.

This clonotype was observed at least ten times. J is TRBJ1-1 and V is TRBV29-1, with unresolved D. The germline V and J ends were trimmed by 4 bases and 0 bases, with 12 bases remaining between them. The CDR3 has 14 residues. Germline V CDR1 and CDR2: SQVTM, ANQGSEA. The CDR3 region has the DNA TGCAGCGTTGGTGGTCAACTTATGAACACTGAAGCTTTCTTT. Translation: CSVGGQLMNTEAFF.

In its sample, this clonotype was seen many times. J is TRBJ2-5 and V is TRBV12-3 or TRBV12-4; D might be TRBD2 (5 bases). The CDR3 sequence is 13 residues long. Trimming took off 2 bases at V and 5 bases at J, with 9 bases between the two ends. The DNA of the CDR3 is TGTGCCAGCAGTTTACGAGGGAGTGAGACCCAGTACTTC. It yields the protein CASSLRGSETQYF.

This clonotype was seen many times. The rearrangement uses TRBV6-1 and TRBJ1-1; no firm D call. The CDR3 has 13 residues. Trimming cost V 10 bases and J 1 base, with 13 bases left between them. Per germline, CDR1 MNHNS and CDR2 SASEGT. Here the CDR3 reads CATRLSANTEAFF. CDR3 DNA: TGTGCCACCAGACTTTCGGCGAACACTGAAGCTTTCTTT.

This clonotype was seen a few times. The gene calls are TRBV4-1 and TRBJ2-1, with TRBD2 matching over 9 bases. Looked up from germline, CDR1 is MGHRA and CDR2 is YSYEKL. The CDR3 length is 16 residues. Trimming at V came to 7 bases and at J to 1 base, leaving 8 bases not matched to a gene. As DNA, the CDR3 is TGCGCCAGCATGCACATAGCGGGAGAGTCCTACAATGAGCAGTTCTTC. Encoded protein: CASMHIAGESYNEQFF.

At least ten counts were recorded for this clonotype. This sequence joins TRBV24-1 and TRBJ2-7, with 7 bases that match TRBD1. The CDR3 sequence is 15 residues long. V trimming: 4 bases; J trimming: 0 bases; junction bases outside the gene matches: 5. The germline V gene encodes CDR1 KGHDR and CDR2 SFDVKD. CDR3 in amino acids: CATSDATGASYEQYF. CDR3 DNA sequence: TGTGCCACCAGTGACGCTACAGGGGCCTCCTACGAGCAGTACTTC.

This clonotype was counted at least ten times. The chain joins TRBV7-9 to TRBJ2-7, with 7 positions matching TRBD2. Germline V gives CDR1 SEHNR, CDR2 FQNEAQ (reference sequence). With V trimmed by 5 bases and J by 0 bases, 13 bases remained unmatched. CDR3 size: 17 residues. CDR3 DNA: TGTGCCAGCAGCGCCCCTCCGACTAGCCGTAGCTCCTACGAGCAGTACTTC. It is translated as CASSAPPTSRSSYEQYF.

This chain uses TRBV6-1 with TRBJ2-7; no clear D gene. V lost 7 bases and J 3 bases, leaving 13 bases between the germline ends. CDR3 length: 13 amino acids. Per the germline V gene, CDR1 is MNHNS and CDR2 is SASEGT. This CDR3 is CASTRRSGYEQYF. CDR3 in DNA: TGTGCCAGCACCCGCCGCTCGGGCTACGAGCAGTACTTC.